This TCR beta chain is drawn from a study of technical replicates of blood from a few donors. TCRdb's table, derived via immunoSEQ multiplex PCR, lists solely in-frame clones and lacks some. The repertoire holds approximately 59,000 clones, with approximately 86% as singletons. The CDR3 spans 15 residues. V lost 0 bases to trimming and J lost 5 bases, with 14 bases between them. Germline V gene sequence: CDR1 SGHDT, CDR2 YYEEEE. The chain employs TRBV5-6 and TRBJ1-1; tentatively, D is TRBD1 (5 bases). The clonotype comes from a human donor in good health. Some clones in this sample may be carry-over from other donors' samples. Input material: PBMCs. The CDR3 sequence: CASSLARGGSTEAFF. In nucleotides, the CDR3 is TGTGCCAGCAGCTTGGCACGGGGGGGATCTACTGAAGCTTTCTTT. Combining the CDR3 with reference TRBV5-6 and TRBJ1-1 gives the whole variable domain DAGVTQSPTHLIKTRGQQVTLRCSPKSGHDTVSWYQQALGQGPQFIFQYYEEEERQRGNFPDRFSGHQFPNYSSELNVNALLLGDSALYLCASSLARGGSTEAFFGQGTRLTVV.